This T cell receptor beta chain was retrieved from a study of CXCR3-negative and CXCR3-positive naive CD8 T cells. Study conclusions and caveats: The study found more hydrophobic TRB CDR3s in CXCR3-positive naive cells than in CXCR3-negative naive cells.

The study made its TRB cDNA libraries by 5' RACE, adding UMI labels. TCRdb processed the 5' RACE reads again and assigns one entry to each CDR3 protein, with no DNA. In all, the sample yields over 150,000 distinct CDR3 sequences. Turning to this clonotype: As yet, its antigen is unknown.

Germline V gene lookup returns CDR1 SGHTA and CDR2 FQGTGA. The CDR3 length is 16 residues. The sequence was collected from a human donor in good health. Some clones in this sample may be carry-over from other donors' samples. The sample was naive CXCR3+ CD8+ T cells from blood. Described subset: CD45RO-CCR7+CD27+CD95- naive CD8+ T cells expressing CXCR3 (TNR3+). This chain uses TRBV7-3 with TRBJ2-5; TCRdb's D call, TRBD2, is unchecked because there is no DNA. This CDR3 is CASSREPGLHQETQYF. Full variable domain (rest looked up from reference TRBV7-3 and TRBJ2-5): GAGVSQTPSNKVTEKGKYVELRCDPISGHTALYWYRQSLGQGPEFLIYFQGTGAADDSGLPNDRFFAVRPEGSVSTLKIQRTERGDSAVYLCASSREPGLHQETQYFGPGTRLLVL.